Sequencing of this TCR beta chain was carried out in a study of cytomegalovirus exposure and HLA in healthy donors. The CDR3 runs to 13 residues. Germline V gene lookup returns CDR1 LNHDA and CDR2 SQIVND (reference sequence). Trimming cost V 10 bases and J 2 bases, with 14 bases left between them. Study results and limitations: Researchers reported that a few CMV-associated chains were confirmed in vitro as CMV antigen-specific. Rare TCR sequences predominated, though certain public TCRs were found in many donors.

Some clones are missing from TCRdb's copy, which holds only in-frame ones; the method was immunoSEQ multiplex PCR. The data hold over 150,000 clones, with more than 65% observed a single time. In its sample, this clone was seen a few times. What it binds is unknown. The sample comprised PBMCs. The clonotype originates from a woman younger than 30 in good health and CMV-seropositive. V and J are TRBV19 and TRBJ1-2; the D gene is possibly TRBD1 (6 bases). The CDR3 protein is CATQPTGNYGYTF. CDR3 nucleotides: TGTGCCACACAACCGACAGGCAACTATGGCTACACCTTC.